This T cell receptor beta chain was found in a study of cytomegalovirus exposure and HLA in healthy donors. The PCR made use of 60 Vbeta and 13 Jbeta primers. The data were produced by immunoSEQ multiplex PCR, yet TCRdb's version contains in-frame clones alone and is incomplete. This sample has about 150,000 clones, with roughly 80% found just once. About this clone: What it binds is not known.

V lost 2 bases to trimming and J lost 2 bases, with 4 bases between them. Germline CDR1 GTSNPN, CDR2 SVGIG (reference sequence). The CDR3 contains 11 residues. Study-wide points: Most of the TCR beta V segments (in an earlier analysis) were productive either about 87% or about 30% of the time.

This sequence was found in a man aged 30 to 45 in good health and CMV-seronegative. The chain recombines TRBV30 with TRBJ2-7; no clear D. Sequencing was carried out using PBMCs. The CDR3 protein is CAWSTAYEQYF. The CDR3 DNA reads TGTGCCTGGAGTACAGCCTACGAGCAGTACTTC.